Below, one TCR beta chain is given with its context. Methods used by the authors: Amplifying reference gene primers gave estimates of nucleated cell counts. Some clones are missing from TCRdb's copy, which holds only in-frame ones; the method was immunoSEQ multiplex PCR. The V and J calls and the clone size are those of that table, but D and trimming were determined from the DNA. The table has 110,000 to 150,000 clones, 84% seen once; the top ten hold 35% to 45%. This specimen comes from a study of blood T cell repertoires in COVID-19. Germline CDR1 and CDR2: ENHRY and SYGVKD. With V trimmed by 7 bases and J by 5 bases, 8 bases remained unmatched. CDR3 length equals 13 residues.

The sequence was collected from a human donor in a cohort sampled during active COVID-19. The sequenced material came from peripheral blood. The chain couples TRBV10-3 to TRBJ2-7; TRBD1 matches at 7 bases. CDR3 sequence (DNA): TGTGCCATCACCGAAAACAGGGGCAACGAGCAGTACTTC. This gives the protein CAITENRGNEQYF.